A selection of T cell receptor beta chains follows, all from one sample in a study of T cells expressing NK-cell markers. One entry per CDR3 protein, without DNA, is what TCRdb gives after re-calling the 5' RACE reads. Its table records 550,000 to 600,000 distinct CDR3 sequences. The sample was blood T cells: a sorted CD56 or NKG2C T cell subset, CD4+ or CD8+ T cells, or bulk PBMC T cells (not recorded which). The receptors derive from a man aged 18 to 29 in good health. CDR3s include the opening cysteine and the closing phenylalanine or tryptophan.

>TRBJ2-1|TRBV7-2
CASSFASAEQFF
>TRBJ2-2|TRBV12-3/TRBV12-4
CASSLLPRTAGGNAGELFF
>TRBJ2-7|TRBV29-1
CSASTSGDEQYF
>TRBJ1-5|TRBV7-8
CASSLTTGKLQPQHF
>TRBJ2-3|TRBV20-1
CSARPYPDREVISDTQYF
>TRBJ2-1|TRBV20-1
CSASRRAREFF
>TRBJ1-1|TRBV6-2/TRBV6-3
CASSPTGATEAFF
>TRBJ2-7|TRBV12-3/TRBV12-4
CASSLVLGDLSYEQYF
>TRBJ1-1|TRBV29-1
CSGQQGSYTEAFF
>TRBJ2-2|TRBV29-1
CSVIAGAYTGELFF
>TRBJ2-1|TRBV9
CASSVVWTGGDEQFF
>TRBJ2-7|TRBV5-1
CASSLGPGALREQYF
>TRBJ2-7|TRBV12-3/TRBV12-4
CASSPGEGLEQYF
>TRBJ2-1|TRBV25-1
CASSGTSGRSNEQFF
>TRBJ2-4|TRBV28
CASSGGGALAKNIQYF
>TRBJ1-2|TRBV29-1
CSVGWEGLNYGYTF
>TRBJ2-1|TRBV12-3/TRBV12-4
CASIRGQGANEQFF
>TRBJ2-3|TRBV29-1
CSVRIAGGPTDTQYF
>TRBJ2-1|TRBV4-2
CASSQVGQGGYNEQFF
>TRBJ2-2|TRBV6-1
CASRNGQGISNTGELFF
>TRBJ1-1|TRBV12-3/TRBV12-4
CASSLFNSGTVAFF
>TRBJ2-5|TRBV20-1
CSASRVRGGQETQYF
>TRBJ2-3|TRBV5-1
CASSLNPDTQYF